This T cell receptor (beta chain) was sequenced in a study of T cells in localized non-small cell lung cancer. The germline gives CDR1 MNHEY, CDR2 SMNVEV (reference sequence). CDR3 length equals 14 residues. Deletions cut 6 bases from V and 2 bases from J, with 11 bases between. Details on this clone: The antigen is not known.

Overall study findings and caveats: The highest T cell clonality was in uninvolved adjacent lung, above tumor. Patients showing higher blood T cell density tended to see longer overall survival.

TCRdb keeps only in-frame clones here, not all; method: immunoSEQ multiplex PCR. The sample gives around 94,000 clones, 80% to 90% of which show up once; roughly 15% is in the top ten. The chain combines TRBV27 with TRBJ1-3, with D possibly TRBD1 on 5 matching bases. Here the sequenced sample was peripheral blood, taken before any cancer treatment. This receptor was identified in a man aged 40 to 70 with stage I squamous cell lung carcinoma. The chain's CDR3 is CASRPRVAGNTIYF. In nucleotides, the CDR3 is TGTGCCAGCAGACCCAGGGTGGCTGGAAACACCATATATTTT.